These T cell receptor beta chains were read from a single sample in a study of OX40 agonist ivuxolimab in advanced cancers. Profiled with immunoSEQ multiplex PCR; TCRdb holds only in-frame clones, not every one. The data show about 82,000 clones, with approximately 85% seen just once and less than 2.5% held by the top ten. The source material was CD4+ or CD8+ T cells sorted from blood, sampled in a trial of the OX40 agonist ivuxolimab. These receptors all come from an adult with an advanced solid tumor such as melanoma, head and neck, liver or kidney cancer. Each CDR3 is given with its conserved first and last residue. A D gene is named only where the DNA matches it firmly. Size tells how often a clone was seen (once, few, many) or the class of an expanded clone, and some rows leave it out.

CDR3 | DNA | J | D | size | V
CASICGRPNQPQHF | TGTGCCAGCATTTGTGGCAGACCCAATCAGCCCCAGCATTTT | TRBJ1-5 | NA | NA | TRBV6-8
CASSRKTGGWGGYTF | TGTGCCAGCAGCCGTAAAACAGGGGGCTGGGGTGGCTACACCTTC | TRBJ1-2 | TRBD1 | NA | TRBV28
CAWRQFNSPLHF | TGTGCCTGGAGACAGTTTAATTCACCCCTCCACTTT | TRBJ1-6 | NA | few | TRBV30
CASSLRTGVTDTQYF | TGTGCCAGCAGCTTGAGGACAGGGGTAACAGATACGCAGTATTTT | TRBJ2-3 | TRBD1 | few | TRBV5-6
CASSPNRDSPGELFF | TGTGCCAGCAGCCCTAACCGGGACAGTCCCGGGGAGCTGTTTTTT | TRBJ2-2 | TRBD1 | once | TRBV7-3
CASSRIDRVPPGELFF | TGCGCCAGCAGCCGCATTGACAGGGTCCCACCCGGGGAGCTGTTTTTT | TRBJ2-2 | TRBD1 | NA | TRBV4-3
CASNLNSAYNEQFF | TGTGCCAGCAACCTTAACAGTGCCTACAATGAGCAGTTCTTC | TRBJ2-1 | NA | NA | TRBV6-5
CASSLVSASQETQYF | TGTGCCAGCAGCTTAGTCTCAGCCTCACAAGAGACCCAGTACTTC | TRBJ2-5 | NA | NA | TRBV7-2
CAIRPGQGGSPLHF | TGTGCCATCAGGCCCGGGCAGGGTGGCTCACCCCTCCACTTT | TRBJ1-6 | NA | NA | TRBV10-3
CASSLWTGSDTDTQYF | TGTGCCAGCAGTTTATGGACAGGGTCTGACACAGATACGCAGTATTTT | TRBJ2-3 | TRBD1 | NA | TRBV28
CASSPGGGRTNEKLFF | TGTGCCAGCAGCCCGGGAGGCGGTCGCACGAATGAAAAACTGTTTTTT | TRBJ1-4 | NA | NA | TRBV5-4
CASSLGQGGGYTF | TGCGCCAGCAGCTTGGGACAGGGCGGTGGCTACACCTTC | TRBJ1-2 | TRBD1 | NA | TRBV5-1
CASSLGTSGGITYEQYF | TGTGCCAGCAGCTTAGGGACTAGCGGGGGGATTACCTACGAGCAGTACTTC | TRBJ2-7 | TRBD2 | NA | TRBV7-6
CASSTLAGGRNEQFF | TGCGCCAGCAGCACACTAGCGGGGGGTCGTAATGAGCAGTTCTTC | TRBJ2-1 | TRBD2 | NA | TRBV5-1
CASMRRGLNTEAFF | TGTGCCAGTATGCGGCGGGGTTTGAACACTGAAGCTTTCTTT | TRBJ1-1 | NA | NA | TRBV19